This T cell receptor beta chain was captured in a study of beta chain features in type 1 diabetes. Sequencing targeted expressed TCRB transcripts, as all isolated RNA had been reverse transcribed. Using immunoSEQ multiplex PCR, the repertoire was profiled, and TCRdb retains in-frame clones only, with some absent. Found here are roughly 40,000 clones, about 64% of them singletons; the top ten hold around 2%. Sequenced material: Tregs from blood. The origin of this receptor is a woman in her twenties or thirties in good health.

CDR3: CASSLAGGYTGELFF. The CDR3 DNA reads as TGTGCCAGCAGCTTGGCGGGAGGGTACACCGGGGAGCTGTTTTTT. The rearrangement joins TRBV7-2 to TRBJ2-2; 9 nucleotides line up with TRBD2. In germline, CDR1 is SGHTA, CDR2 FQGNSA. The V and J ends lost 3 bases and 3 bases, in that order; junction bases with no gene match: 2. The CDR3 is made up of 15 amino acids.